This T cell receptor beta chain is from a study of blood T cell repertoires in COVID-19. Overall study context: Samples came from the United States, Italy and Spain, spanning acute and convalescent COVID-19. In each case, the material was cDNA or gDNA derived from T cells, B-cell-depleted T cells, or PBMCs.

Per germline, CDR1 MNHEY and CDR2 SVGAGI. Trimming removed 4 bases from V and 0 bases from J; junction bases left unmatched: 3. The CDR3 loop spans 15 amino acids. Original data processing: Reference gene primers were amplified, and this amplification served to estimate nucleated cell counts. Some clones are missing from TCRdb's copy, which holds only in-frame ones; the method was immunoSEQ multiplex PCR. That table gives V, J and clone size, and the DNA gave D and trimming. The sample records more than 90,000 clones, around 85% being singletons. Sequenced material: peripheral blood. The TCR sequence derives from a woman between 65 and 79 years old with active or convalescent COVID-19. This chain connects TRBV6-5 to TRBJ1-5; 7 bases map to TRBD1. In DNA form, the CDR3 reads TGTGCCAGCAGTTCGACAGGGAATAGCAATCAGCCCCAGCATTTT. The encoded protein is CASSSTGNSNQPQHF.